This entry is about one TCR beta chain. The sample belongs to a study of control samples from healthy donors and cancer patients. Here immunoSEQ multiplex PCR was the method, and the copy in TCRdb shows in-frame clones only, minus some. The table records about 50,000 clones, around nine tenths of them present only once. Germline values: CDR1 SEHNR, CDR2 FQNEAQ (reference sequence). This CDR3 region has 17 residues. The V and J ends lost 1 base and 4 bases respectively, with 19 bases between them. Sequencing was carried out using PBMCs. This rearrangement joins TRBV7-9 to TRBJ2-5; D is undetermined. The sequence came from a man between 45 and 60 years old with head and neck cancer. CDR3 protein: CASSLVFLSGSPETQYF. Here the CDR3 DNA reads TGTGCCAGCAGCTTAGTGTTCCTATCGGGCAGTCCAGAGACCCAGTACTTC.